The rows below give T cell receptor beta chains drawn from one sample of a study of early T cells in non-severe SARS-CoV-2 infection. One entry per CDR3 protein, called by TCRdb with MiXCR from the 5' RACE reads. The table lists tens of thousands of distinct CDR3 sequences, roughly 13% of them singletons. Material for sequencing was whole blood. These receptor sequences come from an adult who was a healthcare worker with PCR-confirmed SARS-CoV-2 infection or an uninfected control (not recorded which). The CDR3 runs from the conserved cysteine through the conserved F or W. Each record gives: D gene, clone size, V gene, J gene, CDR3 DNA, CDR3 protein. D genes are given only for firm matches. Clone size is given for some rows only: seen once, a few or many times, or a class if the clone is expanded.

d_gene: .
abundance: many
v_gene: TRBV6-6
j_gene: TRBJ1-1
CDR3nt: TGTGCCAGCAGTCGCCCCGTCCGGGGCGGCACTGAAGCTTTCTTT
CDR3aa: CASSRPVRGGTEAFF

d_gene: .
abundance: many
v_gene: TRBV12-3/TRBV12-4
j_gene: TRBJ2-5
CDR3nt: TGTGCCAGCAGTTTTTGGGGTGAGACCCAGTACTTC
CDR3aa: CASSFWGETQYF

d_gene: .
abundance: .
v_gene: TRBV12-3/TRBV12-4
j_gene: TRBJ1-2
CDR3nt: TGTGCCAGCAGTCGCCCCCCCAGAGGCTATGGCTACACCTTC
CDR3aa: CASSRPPRGYGYTF

d_gene: .
abundance: many
v_gene: TRBV7-2
j_gene: TRBJ2-1
CDR3nt: TGTGCCAGCAGCTTAGGGGGGAAAATTGATGAGCAGTTCTTC
CDR3aa: CASSLGGKIDEQFF

d_gene: TRBD1
abundance: many
v_gene: TRBV5-8
j_gene: TRBJ2-1
CDR3nt: TGTGCCAGCAGGACAGGGGCGGGCGATGAGCAGTTCTTC
CDR3aa: CASRTGAGDEQFF

d_gene: TRBD1
abundance: many
v_gene: TRBV4-3
j_gene: TRBJ1-1
CDR3nt: TGCGCCAGCAGCCAAACCGGGACAGCTATTCCGAACACTGAAGCTTTCTTT
CDR3aa: CASSQTGTAIPNTEAFF

d_gene: TRBD2
abundance: few
v_gene: TRBV6-1
j_gene: TRBJ2-2
CDR3nt: TGTGCCAGTTGGGAGGGGTCCGGGGAGCTGTTTTTT
CDR3aa: CASWEGSGELFF

d_gene: TRBD1
abundance: many
v_gene: TRBV6-6
j_gene: TRBJ1-6
CDR3nt: TGTGCCAGCAGTTTCGACAGGGAAACAATTAATTCACCCCTCCACTTT
CDR3aa: CASSFDRETINSPLHF

d_gene: .
abundance: many
v_gene: TRBV2
j_gene: TRBJ2-2
CDR3nt: TGTGCCAGCAGTGGAAATACGAACACCGGGGAGCTGTTTTTT
CDR3aa: CASSGNTNTGELFF

d_gene: TRBD1
abundance: many
v_gene: TRBV12-3/TRBV12-4
j_gene: TRBJ1-5
CDR3nt: TGTGCCAGCAGTTTAGGGCAGGGGGCCGAAGAGGGGCCCCAGCATTTT
CDR3aa: CASSLGQGAEEGPQHF

d_gene: TRBD1
abundance: few
v_gene: TRBV10-3
j_gene: TRBJ2-2
CDR3nt: TGTGCCATCAGAGCCGGGACAGGGAACACCGGGGAGCTGTTTTTT
CDR3aa: CAIRAGTGNTGELFF

d_gene: TRBD1
abundance: many
v_gene: TRBV6-5
j_gene: TRBJ1-3
CDR3nt: TGTGCCAGCAGGTCCCCCTCGGACAGGGGAGGTGGAAACACCATATATTTT
CDR3aa: CASRSPSDRGGGNTIYF

d_gene: .
abundance: many
v_gene: TRBV5-1
j_gene: TRBJ2-3
CDR3nt: TGCGCCAGCACCCCGGGACGGGGGCTTGGCACAGATACGCAGTATTTT
CDR3aa: CASTPGRGLGTDTQYF

d_gene: .
abundance: many
v_gene: TRBV25-1
j_gene: TRBJ1-6
CDR3nt: TGTGCCAGCAGTGGGGGGGCTTATAATTCACCCCTCCACTTT
CDR3aa: CASSGGAYNSPLHF

d_gene: TRBD1
abundance: .
v_gene: TRBV29-1
j_gene: TRBJ1-2
CDR3nt: TGCAGCGTGCCGGGACAGGGCTACGGCTACACCTTC
CDR3aa: CSVPGQGYGYTF

d_gene: .
abundance: many
v_gene: TRBV6-2/TRBV6-3
j_gene: TRBJ2-3
CDR3nt: TGTGCCAGCAGTTGGACCCGGGACACTAAAGAGGTCCCAGATACGCAGTATTTT
CDR3aa: CASSWTRDTKEVPDTQYF

d_gene: .
abundance: many
v_gene: TRBV18
j_gene: TRBJ1-5
CDR3nt: TGTGCCAGCTCACCACGGCAGCCGGGAGGCAATCAGCCCCAGCATTTT
CDR3aa: CASSPRQPGGNQPQHF

d_gene: TRBD2
abundance: .
v_gene: TRBV18
j_gene: TRBJ2-2
CDR3nt: TGTGCCAGCTCACCCTTCGGACTAGCGGGGGACCCCACCGGGGAGCTGTTTTTT
CDR3aa: CASSPFGLAGDPTGELFF

d_gene: .
abundance: .
v_gene: TRBV3-1
j_gene: TRBJ2-7
CDR3nt: TGTGCCAGCAGCCAGGGGGGTTACGAGCAGTACTTC
CDR3aa: CASSQGGYEQYF

d_gene: .
abundance: many
v_gene: TRBV29-1
j_gene: TRBJ1-5
CDR3nt: TGCAGCGTTATACAGGGTAACAATCAGCCCCAGCATTTT
CDR3aa: CSVIQGNNQPQHF

d_gene: TRBD2
abundance: many
v_gene: TRBV29-1
j_gene: TRBJ2-5
CDR3nt: TGCAGCGTCAACGGACTAGCGGGGGCGGAGACCCAGTACTTC
CDR3aa: CSVNGLAGAETQYF

d_gene: .
abundance: many
v_gene: TRBV28
j_gene: TRBJ2-5
CDR3nt: TGTGCCAGCAGCCCTTCCGGGACGGGGGACGAGACCCAGTACTTC
CDR3aa: CASSPSGTGDETQYF

d_gene: .
abundance: many
v_gene: TRBV6-5
j_gene: TRBJ2-5
CDR3nt: TGTGCCAGCAGCGGGACAAGCAATACCCAGTACTTC
CDR3aa: CASSGTSNTQYF

d_gene: .
abundance: many
v_gene: TRBV24-1
j_gene: TRBJ2-3
CDR3nt: TGTGCCACCAGTGATGACTCAGGAGGGGCCGTCCCAGATACGCAGTATTTT
CDR3aa: CATSDDSGGAVPDTQYF

d_gene: .
abundance: many
v_gene: TRBV29-1
j_gene: TRBJ1-2
CDR3nt: TGCAGCGTTGCCCGAGCCGATTCCTATGGCTACACCTTC
CDR3aa: CSVARADSYGYTF

d_gene: TRBD1
abundance: many
v_gene: TRBV11-2
j_gene: TRBJ2-1
CDR3nt: TGTGCCAGCATCCTTACCGGGACAGGGGGATACAATGAGCAGTTCTTC
CDR3aa: CASILTGTGGYNEQFF

d_gene: .
abundance: many
v_gene: TRBV20-1
j_gene: TRBJ1-1
CDR3nt: TGCAGTGCCAGGTTATCCGGGGGCCCCGGGAACACTGAAGCTTTCTTT
CDR3aa: CSARLSGGPGNTEAFF

d_gene: .
abundance: .
v_gene: TRBV11-2
j_gene: TRBJ2-5
CDR3nt: TGTGCCAGCAGCTCAGAGGTAGGGGAGACCCAGTACTTC
CDR3aa: CASSSEVGETQYF

d_gene: TRBD2
abundance: .
v_gene: TRBV18
j_gene: TRBJ2-3
CDR3nt: TGTGCCAGCTCAGCTAGCGGGGGGGCCCACACAGATACGCAGTATTTT
CDR3aa: CASSASGGAHTDTQYF